Each of the 25 T cell receptor beta chains below was sequenced from the same sample in a study of blood T cell repertoires in COVID-19. TCRdb's copy holds only in-frame clones and misses some; the assay was immunoSEQ multiplex PCR. The sample holds over 150,000 clones; 75% to 85% are singletons and the top ten take about 12%. The sequencing input was peripheral blood. The receptors were gathered from a woman in her fifties or sixties with COVID-19, enrolled during active disease.

This sequence joins TRBV19 and TRBJ2-3; 10 bases are a match to TRBD1. Germline V gene data show CDR1 as LNHDA and CDR2 as SQIVND (reference sequence). The CDR3 covers 16 residues. After removal of 3 bases from V and 0 bases from J, the junction contained 3 bases not matched to a gene. CDR3 sequence (DNA): TGTGCCAGTAGTATGGGACAGGGGACTAGCACAGATACGCAGTATTTT. As protein: CASSMGQGTSTDTQYF. Full variable domain (remainder filled in from reference TRBV19 and TRBJ2-3): DGGITQSPKYLFRKEGQNVTLSCEQNLNHDAMYWYRQDPGQGLRLIYYSQIVNDFQKGDIAEGYSVSREKKESFPLTVTSAQKNPTAFYLCASSMGQGTSTDTQYFGPGTRLTVL.

The chain recombines TRBV3-1 (or the pseudogene TRBV3-2) with TRBJ1-6; tentatively, D is TRBD1 (6 bases). Germline V lookup: CDR1 LGHDT, CDR2 YNNKEL (reference sequence). There are 18 residues in the CDR3. V dropped 2 bases and J dropped 0 bases, with 14 bases sitting between them. The CDR3, as DNA: TGTGCCAGCAGCCAACTGACAGGTCTAAGCTCCTATAATTCACCCCTCCACTTT. Translating gives CASSQLTGLSSYNSPLHF.

This chain joins TRBV5-8 and TRBJ1-5; the match to TRBD1 covers 9 bases. Germline CDR1 SGHTS, CDR2 YDEGEE. Germline trimming cut 4 bases from V and 9 bases from J; bases unmatched to any gene: 14. The CDR3 contains 16 residues. CDR3 DNA: TGTGCCAGCAGCATTCGTACAGGGGGCTACGACTCGCCCCAGCATTTT. Its protein is CASSIRTGGYDSPQHF. The entire variable domain, with the rest obtained from reference TRBV5-8 and TRBJ1-5, is as follows: EAGVTQSPTHLIKTRGQQATLRCSPISGHTSVYWYQQALGLGLQFLLWYDEGEERNRGNFPPRFSGRQFPNYSSELNVNALELEDSALYLCASSIRTGGYDSPQHFGDGTRLSIL.

The genes are TRBV9 and TRBJ1-2; 9 nucleotides match TRBD1. Germline lookup yields CDR1 SGDLS and CDR2 YYNGEE. V shed 4 bases, J shed 8 bases, and the junction held 12 bases outside the gene matches. CDR3 size: 15 residues. Here the CDR3 DNA reads TGTGCCAGCAGCCTCAACGACAGGGGGATGGAGGGCTACACCTTC. It codes for CASSLNDRGMEGYTF.

This clone was seen a few times. The chain recombines TRBV6-2 or TRBV6-3 with TRBJ2-2; 13 bases align to TRBD2. From germline, CDR1 is MNHEY and CDR2 SVGEGT. J lost 7 bases, V lost 6 bases, and 5 bases had no gene match. The CDR3 has 15 residues. CDR3 in DNA: TGTGCCAGCAGCAGACTAGCGGGAGGTTTCGGGGAGCTGTTTTTT. It translates to CASSRLAGGFGELFF.

CDR3 residues: CASSLTSGAGTEAFF. The CDR3 DNA reads as TGCGCCAGCAGCTTGACTTCAGGGGCGGGCACTGAAGCTTTCTTT. The chain couples TRBV5-1 to TRBJ1-1; maybe TRBD1 (6 bases). V was shortened by 1 base and J by 4 bases, with 14 bases between the two germline ends. This CDR3 spans 15 amino acids. The germline V gene has CDR1 SGHRS and CDR2 YFSETQ.

The gene calls are TRBV18 and TRBJ2-7, with 7 nucleotides matching TRBD1. The CDR3 consists of 18 residues. Germline lookup yields CDR1 KGHSH and CDR2 LQKENI. J was trimmed by 6 bases and V by 2 bases; bases with no gene match: 19. The CDR3 reads CASSPKGARQGSVGEQYF. CDR3 coding DNA: TGTGCCAGCTCACCAAAGGGCGCGAGACAGGGATCGGTAGGCGAGCAGTACTTC.

This clone showed up just a few times. This chain joins TRBV6-5 and TRBJ2-1; 9 bases are a match to TRBD2. CDR1 is MNHEY and CDR2 is SVGAGI in the germline V gene. J gave up 2 bases and V 10 bases, and 6 bases lay outside the gene matches. This CDR3 spans 14 amino acids. Here the CDR3 DNA reads TGTGCCACCACGCTAGCGGGAACCTACAATGAGCAGTTCTTC. Translation gives CATTLAGTYNEQFF.

The V gene is TRBV1, the J gene TRBJ1-1; TRBD1, the D gene given by the table, was not confirmed from the DNA. TRBV1 is given as a pseudogene. The CDR3 runs to 15 residues. The CDR3 region is CTSSRKRGRFTEAFF. The CDR3 DNA reads as TGCACCAGCAGCAGAAAAAGGGGGCGTTTCACTGAAGCTTTCTTT.

The chain uses TRBV24-1 and TRBJ1-2; 7 bases match TRBD1. The CDR3 spans 13 residues. Germline values: CDR1 KGHDR, CDR2 SFDVKD. V shed 4 bases, J shed 6 bases, and the junction held 4 bases outside the gene matches. CDR3 in DNA: TGTGCCACCAGTGACAGGGACAGTGATGGCTACACCTTC. Its translation: CATSDRDSDGYTF.

Here the CDR3 DNA reads TGTGCCACCAGCATAACAGGGACGGAGAGGCCCCAGCATTTT. Translating gives CATSITGTERPQHF. The chain has TRBV15 and TRBJ1-5; D is perhaps TRBD1 (6 bases). The CDR3 spans 14 residues. Trimming cost V 4 bases and J 9 bases, with 16 bases left between them. Per the germline V gene, CDR1 is LNHNV and CDR2 is YYDKDF (reference sequence).

This chain links TRBV6-5 with TRBJ1-3, with a weak D call TRBD1 (5 bases). The V and J ends lost 2 bases and 0 bases respectively, with 8 bases between them. The CDR3 consists of 15 residues. Germline V lookup: CDR1 MNHEY, CDR2 SVGAGI. The CDR3 sequence is CASSYRQSSGNTIYF. CDR3 sequence (DNA): TGTGCCAGCAGTTACCGACAGAGCTCTGGAAACACCATATATTTT.

The chain joins TRBV3-1 (or the pseudogene TRBV3-2) to TRBJ2-2, with 7 bases matching TRBD2. After removal of 4 bases from V and 1 base from J, the junction contained 12 bases not matched to a gene. The CDR3 contains 18 residues. Germline assignment: CDR1 LGHDT and CDR2 YNNKEL (reference sequence). For the CDR3, the DNA is TGTGCCAGCAGCCGCCCAAGGGCGGGAGTGCTGAACACCGGGGAGCTGTTTTTT. Amino acid sequence: CASSRPRAGVLNTGELFF.

The chain uses TRBV19 and TRBJ1-1; perhaps TRBD1 as D (6 bases). The ends were cut back, 7 bases at V and 0 bases at J, with 12 bases in the middle. The CDR3 consists of 14 residues. Per germline, CDR1 LNHDA and CDR2 SQIVND (reference sequence). The CDR3 spells CASTAGGMNTEAFF. In nucleotides, the CDR3 is TGTGCCAGTACCGCGGGGGGCATGAACACTGAAGCTTTCTTT.

The CDR3 here is CASSPPRLAGGKNIQYF. Written as DNA, the CDR3 is TGTGCCAGCAGTCCTCCCCGACTAGCGGGGGGAAAAAACATTCAGTACTTC. The V gene is TRBV5-4, the J gene TRBJ2-4; 13 bases agree with TRBD2. The CDR3 totals 17 residues. The germline V gene encodes CDR1 SGHNT and CDR2 YYREEE (reference sequence). The J segment lost 4 bases and the V segment lost 5 bases, leaving 9 bases of the junction unmatched.

V is TRBV7-9 and J is TRBJ1-5; the D is unclear. V lost 7 bases and J 3 bases, leaving 7 bases between the germline ends. Germline V gene sequence: CDR1 SEHNR, CDR2 FQNEAQ (reference sequence). This CDR3 region has 12 residues. CDR3 protein: CASTQNNQPQHF. The CDR3 nucleotides read TGTGCCAGCACGCAGAACAATCAGCCCCAGCATTTT.

The chain employs TRBV2 and TRBJ1-2; 8 bases are a match to TRBD1. Germline V gene data show CDR1 as SNHLY and CDR2 as FYNNEI. The CDR3 is made up of 16 amino acids. J lost 2 bases, V lost 5 bases, and 10 bases had no gene match. CDR3 region: CASSQGGTGANYGYTF. Written as DNA, the CDR3 is TGTGCCAGCAGTCAAGGGGGGACAGGCGCAAACTATGGCTACACCTTC.

The CDR3 sequence: CASSQGDNGNRGETQYF. The CDR3, as DNA: TGTGCCAGCAGCCAAGGAGATAATGGCAACAGGGGTGAGACCCAGTACTTC. This rearrangement joins TRBV4-2 to TRBJ2-5; 7 bases are a match to TRBD1. This CDR3 has 17 residues. Trimming removed 1 base from V and 5 bases from J; junction bases left unmatched: 13. Per germline, CDR1 LGHNA and CDR2 YNFKEQ.

The J gene is TRBJ1-1, the V gene TRBV3-1 (or the pseudogene TRBV3-2); D remains unclear. CDR1 and CDR2 from the germline V gene are LGHDT and YNNKEL (reference sequence). CDR3 size: 16 residues. The germline V and J ends were trimmed by 0 bases and 2 bases, with 13 bases remaining between them. The chain's CDR3 is CASSQDVGRLNTEAFF. Here the CDR3 DNA reads TGTGCCAGCAGCCAAGATGTCGGCAGGTTAAACACTGAAGCTTTCTTT.

CDR3 coding DNA: TGCGCCAGCAGCTGGGAGGGGAGCGGTGACACCGGGGAGCTGTTTTTT. Translating gives CASSWEGSGDTGELFF. This chain joins TRBV5-1 and TRBJ2-2; 7 bases agree with TRBD2. Germline lookup yields CDR1 SGHRS and CDR2 YFSETQ. This CDR3 region has 16 residues. The trim removed 3 bases at V and 3 bases at J, leaving 8 bases unmatched.

The CDR3 DNA sequence: TGTGCCAGCAGCTTAGACCACAGCTCCTACAATGAGCAGTTCTTC. Protein: CASSLDHSSYNEQFF. The chain combines TRBV7-8 with TRBJ2-1; no clear D gene. This CDR3 comprises 15 residues. Germline CDR1 SGHVS, CDR2 FQNEAQ. With 1 base removed from V and 0 bases from J, the gap between germline ends came to 7 bases.

The rearrangement joins TRBV10-1 to TRBJ2-7; 8 positions match TRBD1. Trimming at V came to 0 bases and at J to 1 base, leaving 5 bases not matched to a gene. This CDR3 is 16 amino acids long. Germline V gene data show CDR1 as WNHNN and CDR2 as SYGVQD (reference sequence). CDR3 nucleotides: TGCGCCAGCAGTGAGTCGAACAGGGGGGAATCCTACGAGCAGTACGTC. Translating gives CASSESNRGESYEQYV.

V and J are TRBV27 and TRBJ2-4; D might be TRBD2 (7 bases). The CDR3 has 14 residues. V lost 3 bases and J lost 11, with 17 bases in between. Germline lookup yields CDR1 MNHEY and CDR2 SMNVEV (reference sequence). CDR3 sequence reads: CASSFTGRGRVQYF. Here the CDR3 DNA reads TGTGCCAGCAGTTTTACAGGGAGGGGTAGGGTTCAGTACTTC.

This sequence joins TRBV9 and TRBJ2-1; 10 bases match TRBD2. Germline V gene lookup returns CDR1 SGDLS and CDR2 YYNGEE. The CDR3 totals 15 residues. With V trimmed by 4 bases and J by 7 bases, 8 bases remained unmatched. The CDR3 reads CASSPSGGIGNEQFF. CDR3 nucleotide sequence: TGTGCCAGCAGCCCTAGCGGGGGTATTGGGAATGAGCAGTTCTTC.

This clone was found a few times. The J gene is TRBJ2-3, the V gene TRBV6-5, with TRBD2 identical over 8 bases. The CDR3 is 15 residues long. The V gene's germline CDR1 is MNHEY and CDR2 SVGAGI. Trimming cost V 5 bases and J 6 bases; bases outside gene matches: 10. The CDR3 sequence is CASSLSGNPGDTQYF. The CDR3 coding sequence is TGTGCCAGCAGTCTTAGCGGGAACCCCGGGGATACGCAGTATTTT.